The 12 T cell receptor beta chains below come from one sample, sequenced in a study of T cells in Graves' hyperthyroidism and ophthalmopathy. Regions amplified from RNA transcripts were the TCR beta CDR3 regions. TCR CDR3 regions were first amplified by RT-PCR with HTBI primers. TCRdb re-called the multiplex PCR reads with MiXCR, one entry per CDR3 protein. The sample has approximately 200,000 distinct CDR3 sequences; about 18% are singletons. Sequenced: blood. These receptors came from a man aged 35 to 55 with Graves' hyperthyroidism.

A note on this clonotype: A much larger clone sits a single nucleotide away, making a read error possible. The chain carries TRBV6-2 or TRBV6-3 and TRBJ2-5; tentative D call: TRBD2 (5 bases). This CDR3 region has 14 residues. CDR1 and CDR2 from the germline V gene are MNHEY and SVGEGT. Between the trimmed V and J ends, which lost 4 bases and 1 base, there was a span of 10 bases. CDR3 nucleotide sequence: TGTGCCAGCAGTTGCTCCGGGATCCAAGAGACCCAGTACTTC. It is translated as CASSCSGIQETQYF.

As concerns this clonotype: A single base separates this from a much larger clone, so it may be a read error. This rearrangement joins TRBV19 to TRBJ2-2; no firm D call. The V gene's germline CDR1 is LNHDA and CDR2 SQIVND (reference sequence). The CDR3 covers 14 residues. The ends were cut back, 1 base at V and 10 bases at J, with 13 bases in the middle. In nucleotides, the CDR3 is TGTGCCAGTAGTATAGGCGAGGAGAAGGTGGAGCTGTTTTTT. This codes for CASSIGEEKVELFF.

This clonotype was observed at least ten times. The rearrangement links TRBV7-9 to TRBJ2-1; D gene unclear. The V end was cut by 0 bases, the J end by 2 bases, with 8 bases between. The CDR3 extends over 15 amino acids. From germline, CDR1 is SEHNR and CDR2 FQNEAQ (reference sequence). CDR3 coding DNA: TGTGCCAGCAGCTTAGCGAGGTATACCTACAATGAGCAGTTCTTC. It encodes CASSLARYTYNEQFF.

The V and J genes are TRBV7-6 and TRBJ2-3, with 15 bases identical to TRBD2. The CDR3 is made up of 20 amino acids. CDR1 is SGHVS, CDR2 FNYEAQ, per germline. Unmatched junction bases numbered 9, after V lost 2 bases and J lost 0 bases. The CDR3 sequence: CASSLRPSGTSGGSTDTQYF. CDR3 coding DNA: TGTGCCAGCAGCTTAAGACCCTCCGGGACTAGCGGGGGGAGCACAGATACGCAGTATTTT. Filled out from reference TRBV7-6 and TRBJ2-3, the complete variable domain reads GAGVSQSPRYKVTKRGQDVALRCDPISGHVSLYWYRQALGQGPEFLTYFNYEAQQDKSGLPNDRFSAERPEGSISTLTIQRTEQRDSAMYRCASSLRPSGTSGGSTDTQYFGPGTRLTVL.

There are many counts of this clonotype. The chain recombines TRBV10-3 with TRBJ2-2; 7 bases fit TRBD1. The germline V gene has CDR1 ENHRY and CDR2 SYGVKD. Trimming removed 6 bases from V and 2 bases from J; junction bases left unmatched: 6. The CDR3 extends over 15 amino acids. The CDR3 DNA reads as TGTGCCATCAGACCGGACAGGCCAAACACCGGGGAGCTGTTTTTT. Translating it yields CAIRPDRPNTGELFF.

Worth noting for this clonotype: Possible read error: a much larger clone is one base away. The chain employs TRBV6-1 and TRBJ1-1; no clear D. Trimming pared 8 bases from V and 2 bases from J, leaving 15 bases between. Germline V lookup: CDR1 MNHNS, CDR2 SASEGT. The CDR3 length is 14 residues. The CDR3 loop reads CASGGLWTNTEAFF. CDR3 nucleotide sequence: TGTGCCAGCGGAGGGCTATGGACTAACACTGAAGCTTTCTTT.

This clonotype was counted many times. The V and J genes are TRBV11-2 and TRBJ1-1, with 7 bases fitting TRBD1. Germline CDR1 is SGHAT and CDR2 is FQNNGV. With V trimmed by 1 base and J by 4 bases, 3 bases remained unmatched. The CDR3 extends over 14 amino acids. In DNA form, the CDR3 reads TGTGCCAGCAGCTTAGCCAGGGGGTTCACTGAAGCTTTCTTT. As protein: CASSLARGFTEAFF.

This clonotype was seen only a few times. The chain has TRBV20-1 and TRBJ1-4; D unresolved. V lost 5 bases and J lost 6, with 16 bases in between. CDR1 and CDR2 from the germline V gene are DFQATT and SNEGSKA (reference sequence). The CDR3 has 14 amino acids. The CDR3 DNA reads TGCAGTGCTCCAGATACCCGGGGAGATGAAAAACTGTTTTTT. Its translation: CSAPDTRGDEKLFF.

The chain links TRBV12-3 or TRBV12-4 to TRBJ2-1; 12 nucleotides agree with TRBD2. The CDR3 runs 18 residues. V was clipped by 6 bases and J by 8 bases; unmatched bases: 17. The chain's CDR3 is CASRPHLAGGSLLDEQFF. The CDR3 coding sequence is TGTGCCAGCAGACCACACCTAGCGGGAGGGAGCCTTTTGGATGAGCAGTTCTTC.

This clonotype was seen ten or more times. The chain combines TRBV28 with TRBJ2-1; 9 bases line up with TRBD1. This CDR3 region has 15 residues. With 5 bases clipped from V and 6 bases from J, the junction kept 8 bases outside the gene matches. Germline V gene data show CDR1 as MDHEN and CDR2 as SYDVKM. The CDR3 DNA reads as TGTGCCAGCAGTACCGGGACAGGGATCCCCAATGAGCAGTTCTTC. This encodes CASSTGTGIPNEQFF.

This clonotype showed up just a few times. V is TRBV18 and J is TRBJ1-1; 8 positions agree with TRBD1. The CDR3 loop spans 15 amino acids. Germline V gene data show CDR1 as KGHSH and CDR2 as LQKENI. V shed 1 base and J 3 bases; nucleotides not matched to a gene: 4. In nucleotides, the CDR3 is TGTGCCAGCTCACCACACAGGGGGAGGGACACTGAAGCTTTCTTT. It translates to CASSPHRGRDTEAFF.

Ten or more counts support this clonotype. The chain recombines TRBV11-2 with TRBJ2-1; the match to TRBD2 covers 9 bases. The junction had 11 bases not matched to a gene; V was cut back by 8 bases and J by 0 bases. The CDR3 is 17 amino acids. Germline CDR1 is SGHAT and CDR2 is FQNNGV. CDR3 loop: CASGSVSGGSSYNEQFF. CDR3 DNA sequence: TGTGCCAGCGGCTCCGTTAGCGGGGGAAGCTCCTACAATGAGCAGTTCTTC.